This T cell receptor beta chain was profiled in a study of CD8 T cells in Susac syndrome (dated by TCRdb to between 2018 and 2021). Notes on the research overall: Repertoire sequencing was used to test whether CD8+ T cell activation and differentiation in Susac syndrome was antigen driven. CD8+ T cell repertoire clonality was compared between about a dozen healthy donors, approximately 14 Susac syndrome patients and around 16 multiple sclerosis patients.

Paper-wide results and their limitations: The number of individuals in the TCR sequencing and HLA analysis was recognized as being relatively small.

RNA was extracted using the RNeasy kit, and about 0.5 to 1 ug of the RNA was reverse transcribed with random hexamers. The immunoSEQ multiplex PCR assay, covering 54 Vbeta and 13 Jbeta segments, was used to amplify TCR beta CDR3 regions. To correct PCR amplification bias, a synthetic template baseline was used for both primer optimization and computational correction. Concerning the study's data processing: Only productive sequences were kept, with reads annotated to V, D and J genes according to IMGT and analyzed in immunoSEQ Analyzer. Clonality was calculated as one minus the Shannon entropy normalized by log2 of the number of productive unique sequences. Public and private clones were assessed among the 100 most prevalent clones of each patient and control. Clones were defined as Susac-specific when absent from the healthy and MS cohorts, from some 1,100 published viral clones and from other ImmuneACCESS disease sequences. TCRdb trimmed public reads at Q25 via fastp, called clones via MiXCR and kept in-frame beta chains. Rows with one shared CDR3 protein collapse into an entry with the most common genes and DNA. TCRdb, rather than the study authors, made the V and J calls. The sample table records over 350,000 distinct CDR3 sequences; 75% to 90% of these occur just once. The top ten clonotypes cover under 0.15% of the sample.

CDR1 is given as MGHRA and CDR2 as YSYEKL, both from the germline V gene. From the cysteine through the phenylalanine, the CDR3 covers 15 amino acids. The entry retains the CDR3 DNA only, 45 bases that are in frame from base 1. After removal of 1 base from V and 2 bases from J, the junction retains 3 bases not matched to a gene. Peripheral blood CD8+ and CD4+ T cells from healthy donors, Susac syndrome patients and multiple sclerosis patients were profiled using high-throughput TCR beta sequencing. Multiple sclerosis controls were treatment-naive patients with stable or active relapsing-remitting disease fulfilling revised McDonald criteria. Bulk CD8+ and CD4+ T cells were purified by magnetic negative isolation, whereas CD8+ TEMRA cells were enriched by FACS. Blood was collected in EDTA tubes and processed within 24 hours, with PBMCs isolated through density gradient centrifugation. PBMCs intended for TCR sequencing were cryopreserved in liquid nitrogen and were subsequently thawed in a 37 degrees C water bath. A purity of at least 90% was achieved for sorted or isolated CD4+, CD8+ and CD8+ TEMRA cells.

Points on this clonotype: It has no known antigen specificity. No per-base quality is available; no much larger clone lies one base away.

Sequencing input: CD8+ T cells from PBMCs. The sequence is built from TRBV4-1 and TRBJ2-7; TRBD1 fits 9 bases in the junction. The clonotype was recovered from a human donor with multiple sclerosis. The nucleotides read TGCGCCAGCAGCCAAGTTGGGACAGGGACCTACGAGCAGTACTTC. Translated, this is CASSQVGTGTYEQYF.